Presented here are 20 T cell receptor beta chains from one specimen sequenced in a study of beta chain features in type 1 diabetes. cDNA synthesis used the whole RNA isolate, giving expressed TCRB sequences. The method was immunoSEQ multiplex PCR; TCRdb's version includes in-frame clones alone and lacks a portion of them. The data show 200,000 to 250,000 clones, 27% seen once. Sequenced input: central memory CD4+ T cells from blood. All receptors come from a man under 40 in good health.

This clone came up many times. This chain connects TRBV15 to TRBJ2-1, with 9 bases matching TRBD1. With 9 bases clipped from V and 7 bases from J, the junction kept 10 bases outside the gene matches. The CDR3 is 14 amino acids. Germline lookup yields CDR1 LNHNV and CDR2 YYDKDF (reference sequence). CDR3 in DNA: TGTGCCACGCGCTTACAGGGGGCGCGGAATGAGCAGTTCTTC. This codes for CATRLQGARNEQFF.

V and J are TRBV9 and TRBJ2-7, with 7 bases aligning to TRBD2. The CDR3 loop spans 15 amino acids. J gave up 9 bases and V 0 bases, and 12 bases lay outside the gene matches. Per germline, CDR1 SGDLS and CDR2 YYNGEE. Written as DNA, the CDR3 is TGTGCCAGCAGCGTAGGGGCTAGCGGTCTAGTAGGGCAGTACTTC. This codes for CASSVGASGLVGQYF.

V gene TRBV7-8 combines with J gene TRBJ1-5; D is perhaps TRBD1 (5 bases). The length of the CDR3 is 15 residues. Germline values: CDR1 SGHVS, CDR2 FQNEAQ. V lost 0 bases and J 4 bases, leaving 10 bases between the germline ends. The CDR3 reads CASSLAIRDNQPQHF. The CDR3 nucleotides read TGTGCCAGCAGCTTAGCTATCAGGGATAATCAGCCCCAGCATTTT.

This clone has only a few counts. The V and J genes are TRBV5-1 and TRBJ2-3, with D tentatively TRBD1 or TRBD2 (5 bases each). The germline V and J ends were trimmed by 3 bases and 2 bases, with 13 bases remaining between them. This CDR3 contains 15 residues. Germline CDR1 SGHRS, CDR2 YFSETQ. The CDR3 reads CASSSGTLVTDTQYF. CDR3 sequence (DNA): TGCGCCAGCAGCTCAGGGACCCTGGTCACAGATACGCAGTATTTT.

CDR3 protein: CAWSKGQNNSPLHF. The CDR3 region has the DNA TGTGCCTGGAGTAAGGGACAGAACAATTCACCCCTCCACTTT. The chain is built from TRBV30 and TRBJ1-6; 7 bases fit TRBD1. The V gene end was trimmed by 2 bases and the J gene end by 7 bases; junction bases not matched to a gene: 5. Germline V gene data show CDR1 as GTSNPN and CDR2 as SVGIG (reference sequence). The CDR3 sequence is 14 residues long.

This clone was seen only a few times. Other DNA sequences within the sample encode an identical CDR3. V usage is TRBV28 and J usage is TRBJ2-5, with 7 bases matching TRBD1. Germline V gene lookup returns CDR1 MDHEN and CDR2 SYDVKM. The CDR3 sequence is 15 residues long. J lost 5 bases, V lost 6 bases, and 12 bases had no gene match. The CDR3 loop is CASSLRQGVRETQYF. The DNA of the CDR3 is TGTGCCAGCAGCCTCCGACAGGGAGTGCGGGAGACCCAGTACTTC.

The rearrangement uses TRBV30 and TRBJ1-5; D not certain. Per the germline V gene, CDR1 is GTSNPN and CDR2 is SVGIG (reference sequence). CDR3 length equals 15 residues. The germline V and J ends were trimmed by 2 bases and 0 bases, with 11 bases remaining between them. CDR3 protein: CAWSHGGSSNQPQHF. The CDR3, as DNA: TGTGCCTGGAGTCACGGAGGGTCTAGCAATCAGCCCCAGCATTTT.

This clone was seen a few times. The J gene is TRBJ2-5, the V gene TRBV5-4; 10 bases agree with TRBD1. The CDR3 is 15 residues long. Germline loops: CDR1 SGHNT, CDR2 YYREEE (reference sequence). Losses at the gene ends were 4 bases for V and 1 base for J; bases not matched to a gene: 4. The CDR3 loop is CASSPGDRGQETQYF. As DNA, the CDR3 is TGTGCCAGCAGCCCAGGGGACAGGGGCCAAGAGACCCAGTACTTC. Supplemented by reference TRBV5-4 and TRBJ2-5, the full variable domain reads ETGVTQSPTHLIKTRGQQVTLRCSSQSGHNTVSWYQQALGQGPQFIFQYYREEENGRGNFPPRFSGLQFPNYSSELNVNALELDDSALYLCASSPGDRGQETQYFGPGTRLLVL.

This chain connects TRBV10-3 to TRBJ2-3; 10 bases fit TRBD2. Germline V gene data show CDR1 as ENHRY and CDR2 as SYGVKD. V gave up 5 bases and J gave up 6 bases; unmatched junction bases: 5. This CDR3 has 14 amino acids. CDR3 region: CAISSGRAFDTQYF. In DNA, the CDR3 is TGTGCCATCAGTAGCGGGAGGGCTTTTGATACGCAGTATTTT.

This clone showed up just a few times. V usage is TRBV7-2 and J usage is TRBJ2-1; tentative D call: TRBD2 (5 bases). V lost 4 bases, J lost 9 bases, and 10 bases lay in between. The CDR3 loop spans 12 amino acids. The germline V gene encodes CDR1 SGHTA and CDR2 FQGNSA. The DNA of the CDR3 is TGTGCCAGCAGCTCGGCCCGGGGTGAGCAGTTCTTC. This translates into CASSSARGEQFF.

Worth noting for this clone: The sample contains more than one DNA sequence encoding this CDR3. DNA for the CDR3: TGCGCCAGCAGCTTGACTAGCGGATCCTACGAGCAGTACTTC. This sequence encodes CASSLTSGSYEQYF. The V gene is TRBV5-1, the J gene TRBJ2-7, with 8 bases lining up with TRBD2. After removal of 1 base from V and 1 base from J, the junction contained 1 base not matched to a gene. Germline CDR1 and CDR2: SGHRS and YFSETQ. This CDR3 comprises 14 residues. The whole variable domain, remainder taken from reference TRBV5-1 and TRBJ2-7, is KAGVTQTPRYLIKTRGQQVTLSCSPISGHRSVSWYQQTPGQGLQFLFEYFSETQRNKGNFPGRFSGRQFSNSRSEMNVSTLELGDSALYLCASSLTSGSYEQYFGPGTRLTVT.

This clone was found once. V gene TRBV20-1 combines with J gene TRBJ2-1, with no clear D. CDR1 DFQATT and CDR2 SNEGSKA come from the germline V gene (reference sequence). The CDR3 contains 11 residues. V lost 5 bases, J lost 6 bases, and 8 bases lay in between. The CDR3 nucleotides read TGCAGTGCTGAGCGAGCCAATGAGCAGTTCTTC. As protein: CSAERANEQFF.

The chain combines TRBV13 with TRBJ1-1; no clear D. Trimming removed 5 bases from V and 1 base from J, with 8 bases in between. Germline-derived CDR1 and CDR2 are PRHDT and FYEKMQ (reference sequence). The CDR3 totals 13 residues. In DNA, the CDR3 is TGTGCCAGCAGCGTGTACTCGAACACTGAAGCTTTCTTT. Its protein is CASSVYSNTEAFF.

The chain couples TRBV7-6 to TRBJ2-7; 9 bases map to TRBD2. This CDR3 spans 13 amino acids. The junction had 7 bases not matched to a gene; V was cut back by 6 bases and J by 7 bases. From germline, CDR1 is SGHVS and CDR2 FNYEAQ. CDR3 nucleotide sequence: TGTGCCAGCAGGGCGACTAGCGGCCGGGAGCAGTACTTC. As protein: CASRATSGREQYF.

The V and J genes are TRBV7-9 and TRBJ1-5; the match to TRBD1 covers 8 bases. CDR3 length equals 16 residues. With V trimmed by 4 bases and J by 2 bases, 7 bases remained unmatched. In germline, CDR1 is SEHNR, CDR2 FQNEAQ (reference sequence). The CDR3 loop reads CASSSRTGGGNQPQHF. CDR3 nucleotide sequence: TGTGCCAGCAGCTCCAGAACAGGGGGAGGCAATCAGCCCCAGCATTTT.

This clone has just a few counts. This sequence joins TRBV10-2 and TRBJ1-1; 9 bases align to TRBD1. CDR3 length: 13 amino acids. V shed 6 bases and J 6 bases; nucleotides not matched to a gene: 5. Per the germline V gene, CDR1 is WSHSY and CDR2 is SAAADI. The CDR3: CASRGQGGAEAFF. DNA of the CDR3: TGCGCCAGCAGGGGACAGGGTGGAGCTGAAGCTTTCTTT.

The CDR3 reads CASSSPGGEGTQYF. DNA of the CDR3: TGTGCCAGCAGCTCTCCAGGGGGAGAAGGGACCCAGTACTTC. The chain is built from TRBV7-9 and TRBJ2-5; 7 bases are shared with TRBD1. Trimming at V came to 4 bases and at J to 7 bases, leaving 9 bases not matched to a gene. The length of the CDR3 is 14 residues. CDR1 is SEHNR and CDR2 is FQNEAQ in the germline V gene (reference sequence).

There are a few counts of this clone. A read error may be the cause here, since a much bigger clone is one base away. The chain couples TRBV7-8 to TRBJ2-5; D is unresolved. V shed 6 bases and J shed 5 bases, with 4 bases lying between them. The germline V gene encodes CDR1 SGHVS and CDR2 FQNEAQ. CDR3 size: 10 residues. Here the CDR3 DNA reads TGTGCCAGCAGGGCGGAGACCCAGTACTTC. Its translation: CASRAETQYF.

The gene calls are TRBV5-4 and TRBJ2-2; D remains unclear. The CDR3 spans 14 residues. V shed 0 bases and J shed 4 bases, with 7 bases lying between them. From germline, CDR1 is SGHNT and CDR2 YYREEE (reference sequence). The DNA of the CDR3 is TGTGCCAGCAGCTTGGACAGCCTCACCGGGGAGCTGTTTTTT. This encodes CASSLDSLTGELFF.

The V and J genes are TRBV5-1 and TRBJ2-7, with 7 bases lining up with TRBD1. The CDR3 loop spans 15 amino acids. Germline CDR1 is SGHRS and CDR2 is YFSETQ. V lost 3 bases and J lost 1; bases outside the gene matches: 7. Here the CDR3 DNA reads TGCGCCAGCAGCTGGATGACAGGGATGTCCTACGAGCAGTACTTC. Encoded protein: CASSWMTGMSYEQYF.